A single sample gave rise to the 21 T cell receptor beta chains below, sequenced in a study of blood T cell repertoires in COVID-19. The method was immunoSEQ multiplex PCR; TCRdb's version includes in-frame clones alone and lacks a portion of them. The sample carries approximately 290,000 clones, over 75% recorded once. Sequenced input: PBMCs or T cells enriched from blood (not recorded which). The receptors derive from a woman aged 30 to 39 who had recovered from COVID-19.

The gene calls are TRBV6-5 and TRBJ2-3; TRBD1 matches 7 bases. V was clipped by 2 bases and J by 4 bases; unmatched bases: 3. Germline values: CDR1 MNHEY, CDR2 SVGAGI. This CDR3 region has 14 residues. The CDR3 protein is CASSYKGQSDTQYF. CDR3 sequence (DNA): TGTGCCAGCAGTTACAAGGGACAGTCAGATACGCAGTATTTT.

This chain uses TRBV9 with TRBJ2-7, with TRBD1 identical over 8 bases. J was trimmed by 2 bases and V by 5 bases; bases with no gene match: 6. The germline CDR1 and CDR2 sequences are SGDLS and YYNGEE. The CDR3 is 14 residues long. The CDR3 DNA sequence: TGTGCCAGCAGTACGGACAGGGCCCCCTACGAGCAGTACTTC. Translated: CASSTDRAPYEQYF.

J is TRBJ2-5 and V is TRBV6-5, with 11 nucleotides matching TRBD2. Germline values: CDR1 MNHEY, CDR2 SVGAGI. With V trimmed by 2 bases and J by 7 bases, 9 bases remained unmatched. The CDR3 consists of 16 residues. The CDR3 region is CASSYEASGRKGTQYF. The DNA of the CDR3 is TGTGCCAGCAGTTACGAGGCTAGCGGGAGGAAGGGGACCCAGTACTTC.

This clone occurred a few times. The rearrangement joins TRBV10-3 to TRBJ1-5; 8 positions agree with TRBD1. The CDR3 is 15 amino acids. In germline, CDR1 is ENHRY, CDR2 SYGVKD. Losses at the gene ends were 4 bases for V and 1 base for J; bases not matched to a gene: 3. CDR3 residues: CAISGQGKSNQPQHF. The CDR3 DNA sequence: TGTGCCATCAGTGGACAGGGGAAGAGCAATCAGCCCCAGCATTTT.

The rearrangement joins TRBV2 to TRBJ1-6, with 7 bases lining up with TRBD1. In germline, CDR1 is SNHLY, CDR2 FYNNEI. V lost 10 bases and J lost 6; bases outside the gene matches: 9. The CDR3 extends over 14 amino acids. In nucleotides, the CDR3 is TGTGCCACCGAGGGACAGCCTCTTAATTCACCCCTCCACTTT. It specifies CATEGQPLNSPLHF. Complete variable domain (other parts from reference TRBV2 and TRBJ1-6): EPEVTQTPSHQVTQMGQEVILRCVPISNHLYFYWYRQILGQKVEFLVSFYNNEISEKSEIFDDQFSVERPDGSNFTLKIRSTKLEDSAMYFCATEGQPLNSPLHFGNGTRLTVT.

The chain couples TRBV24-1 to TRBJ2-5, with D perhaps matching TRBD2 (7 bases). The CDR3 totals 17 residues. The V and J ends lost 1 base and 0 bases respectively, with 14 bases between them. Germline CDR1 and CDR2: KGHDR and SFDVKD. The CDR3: CATSDLGEGGYQETQYF. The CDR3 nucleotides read TGTGCCACCAGTGATTTAGGGGAGGGGGGGTACCAAGAGACCCAGTACTTC.

The CDR3 DNA sequence: TGCGCCAGCAATCTTCGGTTGGGGCAGGGAAAAAACATTCAGTACTTC. Translating it yields CASNLRLGQGKNIQYF. This chain connects TRBV10-1 to TRBJ2-4; weak D call: TRBD1 (5 bases). Germline V CDR1 and CDR2: WNHNN, SYGVQD (reference sequence). The CDR3 spans 16 residues. Trimming pared 7 bases from V and 4 bases from J, leaving 20 bases between.

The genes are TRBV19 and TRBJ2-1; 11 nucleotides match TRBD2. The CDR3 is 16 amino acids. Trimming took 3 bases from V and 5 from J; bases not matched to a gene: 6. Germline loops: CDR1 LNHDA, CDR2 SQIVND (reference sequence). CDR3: CASSIRGTSGNNEQFF. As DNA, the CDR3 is TGTGCCAGTAGTATTCGTGGGACTAGCGGAAACAATGAGCAGTTCTTC.

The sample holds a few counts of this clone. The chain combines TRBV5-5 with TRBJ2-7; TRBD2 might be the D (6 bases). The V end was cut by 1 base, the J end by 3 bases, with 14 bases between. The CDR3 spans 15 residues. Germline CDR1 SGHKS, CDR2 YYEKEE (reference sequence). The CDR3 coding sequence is TGTGCCAGCAGCTTGTCCGCTAGCGCCAGCTACGAGCAGTACTTC. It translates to CASSLSASASYEQYF.

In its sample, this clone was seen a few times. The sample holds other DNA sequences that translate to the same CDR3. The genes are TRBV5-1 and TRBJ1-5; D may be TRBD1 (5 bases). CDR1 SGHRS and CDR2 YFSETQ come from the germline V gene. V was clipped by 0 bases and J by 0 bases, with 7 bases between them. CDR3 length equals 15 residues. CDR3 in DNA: TGCGCCAGCAGCTTGGAAGGGGTTAGCAATCAGCCCCAGCATTTT. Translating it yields CASSLEGVSNQPQHF.

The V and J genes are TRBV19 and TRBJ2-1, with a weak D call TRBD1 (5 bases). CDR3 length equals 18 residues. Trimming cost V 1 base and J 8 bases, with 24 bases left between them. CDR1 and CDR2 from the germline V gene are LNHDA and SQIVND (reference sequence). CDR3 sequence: CASSIVPLSGWASHEQFF. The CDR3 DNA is TGTGCCAGTAGTATAGTGCCCCTGTCAGGGTGGGCATCTCATGAGCAGTTCTTC. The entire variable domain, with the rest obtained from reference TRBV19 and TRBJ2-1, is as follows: DGGITQSPKYLFRKEGQNVTLSCEQNLNHDAMYWYRQDPGQGLRLIYYSQIVNDFQKGDIAEGYSVSREKKESFPLTVTSAQKNPTAFYLCASSIVPLSGWASHEQFFGPGTRLTVL.

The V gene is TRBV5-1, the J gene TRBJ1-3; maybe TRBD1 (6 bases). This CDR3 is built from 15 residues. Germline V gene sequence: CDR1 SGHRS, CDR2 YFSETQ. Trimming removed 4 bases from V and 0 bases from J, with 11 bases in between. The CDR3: CASSRTQGSGNTIYF. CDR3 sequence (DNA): TGCGCCAGCAGCCGAACACAGGGCTCTGGAAACACCATATATTTT. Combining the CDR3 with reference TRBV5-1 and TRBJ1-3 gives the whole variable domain KAGVTQTPRYLIKTRGQQVTLSCSPISGHRSVSWYQQTPGQGLQFLFEYFSETQRNKGNFPGRFSGRQFSNSRSEMNVSTLELGDSALYLCASSRTQGSGNTIYFGEGSWLTVV.

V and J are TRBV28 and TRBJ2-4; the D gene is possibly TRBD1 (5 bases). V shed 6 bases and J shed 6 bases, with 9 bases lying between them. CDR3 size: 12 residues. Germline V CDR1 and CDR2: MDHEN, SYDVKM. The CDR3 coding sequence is TGTGCCAGCAGACCTCAGGGAAACATTCAGTACTTC. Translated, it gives CASRPQGNIQYF.

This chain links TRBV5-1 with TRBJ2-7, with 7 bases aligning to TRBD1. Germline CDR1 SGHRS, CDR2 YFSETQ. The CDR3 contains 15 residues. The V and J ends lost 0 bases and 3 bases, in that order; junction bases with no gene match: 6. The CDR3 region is CASSLAVTGNYEQYF. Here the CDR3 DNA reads TGCGCCAGCAGCTTGGCAGTGACAGGGAACTACGAGCAGTACTTC.

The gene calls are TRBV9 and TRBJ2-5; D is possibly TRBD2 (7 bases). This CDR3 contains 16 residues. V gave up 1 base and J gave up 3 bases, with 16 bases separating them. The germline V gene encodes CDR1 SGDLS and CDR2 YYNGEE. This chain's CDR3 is CASSVQVTGREETQYF. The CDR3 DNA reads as TGTGCCAGCAGCGTACAAGTAACAGGGAGGGAAGAGACCCAGTACTTC.

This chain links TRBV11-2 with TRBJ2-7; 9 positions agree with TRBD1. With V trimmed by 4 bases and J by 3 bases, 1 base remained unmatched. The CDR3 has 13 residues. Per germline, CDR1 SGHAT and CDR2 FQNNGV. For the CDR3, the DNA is TGTGCCAGCAGCTGGACAGGGGACTACGAGCAGTACTTC. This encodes CASSWTGDYEQYF.

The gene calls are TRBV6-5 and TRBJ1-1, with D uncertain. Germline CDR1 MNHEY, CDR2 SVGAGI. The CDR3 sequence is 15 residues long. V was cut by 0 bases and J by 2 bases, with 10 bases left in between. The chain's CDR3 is CASSYSPTANTEAFF. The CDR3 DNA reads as TGTGCCAGCAGTTACTCCCCAACTGCAAACACTGAAGCTTTCTTT.

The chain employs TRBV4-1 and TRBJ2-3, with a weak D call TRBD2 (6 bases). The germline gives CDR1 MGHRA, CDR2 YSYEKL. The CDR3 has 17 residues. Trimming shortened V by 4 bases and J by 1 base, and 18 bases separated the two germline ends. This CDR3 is CASSPAGGVFGTDTQYF. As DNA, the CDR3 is TGCGCCAGCAGCCCCGCCGGGGGAGTGTTTGGCACAGATACGCAGTATTTT.

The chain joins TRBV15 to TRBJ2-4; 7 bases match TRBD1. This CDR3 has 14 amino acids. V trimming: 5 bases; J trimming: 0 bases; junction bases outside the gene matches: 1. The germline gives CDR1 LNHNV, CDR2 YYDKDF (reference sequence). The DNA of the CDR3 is TGTGCCACCAGCGACAGGGTAGCCAAAAACATTCAGTACTTC. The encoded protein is CATSDRVAKNIQYF.

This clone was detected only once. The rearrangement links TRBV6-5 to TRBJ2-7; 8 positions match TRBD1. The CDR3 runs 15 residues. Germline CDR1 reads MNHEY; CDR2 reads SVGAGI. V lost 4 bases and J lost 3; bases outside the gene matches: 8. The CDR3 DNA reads TGTGCCAGCAGTTCGCGCGGGACAGGAGACTACGAGCAGTACTTC. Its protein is CASSSRGTGDYEQYF.

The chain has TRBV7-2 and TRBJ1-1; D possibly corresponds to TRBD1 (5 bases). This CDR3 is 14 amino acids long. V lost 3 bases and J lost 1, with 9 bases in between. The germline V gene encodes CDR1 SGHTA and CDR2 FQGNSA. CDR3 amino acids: CASSFTTANTEAFF. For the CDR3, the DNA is TGTGCCAGCAGCTTTACGACAGCGAACACTGAAGCTTTCTTT. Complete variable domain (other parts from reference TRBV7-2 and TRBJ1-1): GAGVSQSPSNKVTEKGKDVELRCDPISGHTALYWYRQSLGQGLEFLIYFQGNSAPDKSGLPSDRFSAERTGGSVSTLTIQRTQQEDSAVYLCASSFTTANTEAFFGQGTRLTVV.